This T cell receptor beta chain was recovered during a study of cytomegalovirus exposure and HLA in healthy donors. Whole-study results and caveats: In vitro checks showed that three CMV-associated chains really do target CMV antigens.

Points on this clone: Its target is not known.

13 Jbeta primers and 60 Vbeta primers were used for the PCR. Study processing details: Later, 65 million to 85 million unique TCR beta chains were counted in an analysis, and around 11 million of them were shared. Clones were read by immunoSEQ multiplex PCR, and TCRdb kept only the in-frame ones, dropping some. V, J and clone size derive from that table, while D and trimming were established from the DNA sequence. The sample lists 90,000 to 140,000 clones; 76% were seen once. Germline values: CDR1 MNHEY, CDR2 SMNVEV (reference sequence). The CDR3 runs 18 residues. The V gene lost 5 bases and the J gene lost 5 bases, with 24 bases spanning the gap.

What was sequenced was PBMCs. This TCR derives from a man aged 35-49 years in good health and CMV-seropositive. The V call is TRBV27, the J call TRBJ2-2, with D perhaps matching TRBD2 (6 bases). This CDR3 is CASSTRVAGSPGTGELFF. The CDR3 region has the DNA TGTGCCAGCAGTACTAGGGTGGCGGGGAGCCCCGGGACCGGGGAGCTGTTTTTT.